The 25 T cell receptor beta chains below were found in one sample sequenced in a study of human T cells and chemical hapten exposure. TCRdb analysed the RACE reads with MiXCR anew, one entry per CDR3 protein. The table lists tens of thousands of distinct CDR3 sequences, over 10% of them singletons. Stated time point: patch test 3, about 24 weeks after DPC sensitization. Indicated treatment: therapeutic diphenylcyclopropenone sensitization with weekly scalp DPC. This specimen was whole blood, taken in connection with sensitization to the hapten diphenylcyclopropenone (DPC). The receptor set was obtained from a woman between 45 and 60 years old with alopecia areata. Some clones in this sample may be carry-over from other donors' samples.

The chain couples TRBV18 to TRBJ1-3, with a possible D match to TRBD1 (5 bases). This CDR3 has 17 amino acids. CDR1 KGHSH and CDR2 LQKENI come from the germline V gene. V lost 3 bases and J lost 4, with 19 bases in between. CDR3 amino acids: CASSPQVSRVAGNTIYF. The CDR3 DNA reads TGTGCCAGCTCACCGCAGGTCAGCAGGGTGGCCGGAAACACCATATATTTT.

With respect to this clonotype: A much larger clone lies one base from this, so it may be a read error. The chain has TRBV7-9 and TRBJ2-2, with a weak D call TRBD2 (5 bases). The CDR3 runs to 16 residues. In germline, CDR1 is SEHNR, CDR2 FQNEAQ (reference sequence). CDR3 amino acids: CASSLLRPTNTGVLFF. DNA of the CDR3: TGTGCCAGCAGCTTACTCCGACCCACGAACACCGGGGTGCTGTTTTTT.

Many counts were recorded for this clonotype. This chain connects TRBV18 to TRBJ1-1, with D tentatively TRBD1 (5 bases). Per germline, CDR1 KGHSH and CDR2 LQKENI. V dropped 3 bases and J dropped 1 base, with 9 bases sitting between them. The CDR3 extends over 14 amino acids. This CDR3 is CASSPDISNTEAFF. The CDR3 DNA is TGTGCCAGCTCACCGGACATCTCGAACACTGAAGCTTTCTTT.

The chain carries TRBV7-9 and TRBJ1-6; possible D gene TRBD1, 6 bases. V was cut by 4 bases and J by 8 bases, with 9 bases left in between. Germline CDR1 reads SEHNR; CDR2 reads FQNEAQ (reference sequence). This CDR3 has 13 amino acids. The CDR3 region has the DNA TGTGCCAGCAGCTGGACAGATGATTCACCCCTCCACTTT. As protein: CASSWTDDSPLHF.

J is TRBJ1-2 and V is TRBV10-3; TRBD1 agrees at 7 bases. This CDR3 comprises 14 residues. The J segment lost 4 bases and the V segment lost 5 bases, leaving 7 bases of the junction unmatched. The V gene's germline CDR1 is ENHRY and CDR2 SYGVKD. The CDR3 DNA is TGTGCCATCAGTACTACCGGGACAGTCTATGGCTACACCTTC. Protein sequence: CAISTTGTVYGYTF.

This clonotype was observed many times. The V gene is TRBV20-1, the J gene TRBJ2-1; a possible D gene is TRBD2 (5 bases). Germline V CDR1 and CDR2: DFQATT, SNEGSKA (reference sequence). Trimming took off 5 bases at V and 2 bases at J, with 13 bases between the two ends. This CDR3 contains 14 residues. The CDR3 DNA reads TGCAGTGCTGTGGGCGGGTTTACCTACAATGAGCAGTTCTTC. Translation gives CSAVGGFTYNEQFF.

There are many counts of this clonotype. The rearrangement uses TRBV7-8 and TRBJ1-3; TRBD1 matches 7 bases. With V trimmed by 5 bases and J by 2 bases, 3 bases remained unmatched. The CDR3 has 14 residues. Germline V CDR1 and CDR2: SGHVS, FQNEAQ. The CDR3 nucleotides are TGTGCCAGCAGCGTGGGGACAGCTGGAAACACCATATATTTT. It is translated as CASSVGTAGNTIYF.

This clonotype was counted a few times. The genes are TRBV30 and TRBJ1-1, with D possibly being TRBD1 (6 bases). Germline CDR1 reads GTSNPN; CDR2 reads SVGIG (reference sequence). The germline V and J ends were trimmed by 0 bases and 10 bases, with 18 bases remaining between them. The CDR3 loop spans 14 amino acids. CDR3 sequence: CAWSVFEGGRGAFF. The CDR3 DNA reads as TGTGCCTGGAGTGTATTTGAGGGAGGCAGGGGAGCTTTCTTT.

Note on this clonotype: The junction does not match germline at one end; this may be a read error. This chain joins TRBV5-1 and TRBJ2-1, with TRBD2 matching over 10 bases. The CDR3 consists of 16 residues. Looked up from germline, CDR1 is SGHRS and CDR2 is YFSETQ. CDR3 loop: CASSWGRLAGNNEHFF. Written as DNA, the CDR3 is TGCGCCAGCAGCTGGGGGCGACTAGCGGGTAACAATGAGCACTTCTTC.

Concerning this clonotype itself: This could be a read error, since a much larger clone is one nucleotide away. The conserved phenylalanine or tryptophan normally closing the CDR3 is absent here, so this likely arose from a read error. The chain has TRBV14 and TRBJ2-1, with no clear D. The CDR3 is made up of 15 amino acids. CDR1 and CDR2 (germline): SGHDN, FVKESK. V gave up 2 bases and J gave up 4 bases, with 12 bases separating them. This chain's CDR3 is CASSQRHLLYNEQFL. As DNA, the CDR3 is TGTGCCAGCAGCCAACGGCACCTGCTATACAATGAGCAGTTCCTC.

This clonotype was counted many times. The chain is built from TRBV5-1 and TRBJ2-5, with 9 positions matching TRBD2. This CDR3 has 15 residues. Germline CDR1 reads SGHRS; CDR2 reads YFSETQ. The J segment lost 2 bases and the V segment lost 0 bases, leaving 2 bases of the junction unmatched. The CDR3 loop is CASSLGLAVQETQYF. The CDR3 DNA reads TGCGCCAGCAGCTTGGGACTAGCGGTTCAAGAGACCCAGTACTTC.

The V gene is TRBV29-1, the J gene TRBJ2-6; a weak D match, TRBD1 (6 bases). Germline values: CDR1 SQVTM, CDR2 ANQGSEA. CDR3 length: 20 residues. Between the trimmed V and J ends, which lost 4 bases and 0 bases, there was a span of 25 bases. The DNA of the CDR3 is TGCAGCGTTGCCCGAAGATCCACAGGGAAGGGGAGCTCTGGGGCCAACGTCCTGACTTTC. Translation gives CSVARRSTGKGSSGANVLTF.

The chain has TRBV10-3 and TRBJ1-3; possible D gene TRBD1, 5 bases. Trimming shortened V by 9 bases and J by 3 bases, and 24 bases separated the two germline ends. This CDR3 contains 17 residues. Per germline, CDR1 ENHRY and CDR2 SYGVKD. CDR3 sequence: CAISGGATPSRGNTIYF. The CDR3 DNA reads TGTGCCATTTCAGGAGGGGCAACCCCCTCTCGTGGAAACACCATATATTTT.

In its sample, this clonotype was seen many times. V is TRBV9 and J is TRBJ1-1; the match to TRBD1 covers 9 bases. The CDR3 consists of 16 residues. CDR1 and CDR2 from the germline V gene are SGDLS and YYNGEE. J lost 2 bases, V lost 0 bases, and 5 bases had no gene match. Written as DNA, the CDR3 is TGTGCCAGCAGCGTAGTCGGACAGGGGTTCAACACTGAAGCTTTCTTT. This translates into CASSVVGQGFNTEAFF.

This chain connects TRBV10-3 to TRBJ2-5, with TRBD1 matching over 7 bases. This CDR3 contains 18 residues. With 5 bases clipped from V and 0 bases from J, the junction kept 15 bases outside the gene matches. CDR1 ENHRY and CDR2 SYGVKD come from the germline V gene. The CDR3 region is CAISFRDSRRSYQETQYF. CDR3 coding DNA: TGTGCCATCAGTTTTCGGGACAGTCGACGATCGTACCAAGAGACCCAGTACTTC.

This chain connects TRBV2 to TRBJ2-5, with D unresolved. The germline V gene encodes CDR1 SNHLY and CDR2 FYNNEI. Trimming stripped 3 bases from V and 5 bases from J, with 13 bases between. This CDR3 comprises 14 residues. The CDR3 sequence: CASSDARFQETQYF. The CDR3 coding sequence is TGTGCCAGCAGTGACGCGCGGTTCCAGGAGACCCAGTACTTC.

This chain connects TRBV29-1 to TRBJ2-7; 10 bases fit TRBD1. The CDR3 extends over 13 amino acids. The V segment lost 4 bases and the J segment 7 bases; nucleotides outside the gene matches: 7. The germline V gene has CDR1 SQVTM and CDR2 ANQGSEA. Written as DNA, the CDR3 is TGCAGCGTTGGTGGGACAGGGGCGAGAGAGCAGTACTTC. Translating gives CSVGGTGAREQYF.

The chain links TRBV7-9 to TRBJ1-4, with D perhaps matching TRBD1 (5 bases). The CDR3 spans 14 residues. The germline CDR1 and CDR2 sequences are SEHNR and FQNEAQ (reference sequence). V was clipped by 2 bases and J by 4 bases, with 8 bases between them. CDR3 nucleotides: TGTGCCAGCAGCTTAAGGGACGGTAATGAAAAACTGTTTTTT. Translation: CASSLRDGNEKLFF.

In this sample, this clonotype turned up many times. The CDR3 DNA is TGCGCCAGCAGCTTGGAACCGGGCCTAAGCGAGCAGTACTTC. Its protein product is CASSLEPGLSEQYF. The chain joins TRBV5-1 to TRBJ2-7; D gene unclear. Germline CDR1 SGHRS, CDR2 YFSETQ. There are 14 residues in the CDR3. V gave up 0 bases and J gave up 6 bases, with 13 bases separating them.

This clonotype was seen once. The V gene is TRBV6-4, the J gene TRBJ2-2; D not certain. Trimming stripped 5 bases from V and 4 bases from J, with 5 bases between. Germline V lookup: CDR1 MRHNA, CDR2 SNTAGT. The length of the CDR3 is 12 residues. The DNA of the CDR3 is TGTGCCAGCAGTACAGTCACCGGGGAGCTGTTTTTT. Translating gives CASSTVTGELFF.

J is TRBJ2-1 and V is TRBV20-1; D might be TRBD1 (6 bases). V was shortened by 7 bases and J by 10 bases, with 17 bases between the two germline ends. CDR3 size: 12 residues. Germline V gene sequence: CDR1 DFQATT, CDR2 SNEGSKA (reference sequence). CDR3 protein: CSVLEGVAEQFF. For the CDR3, the DNA is TGCAGTGTTCTAGAGGGGGTCGCGGAGCAGTTCTTC.

This clonotype was seen more than once but under ten times. This chain links TRBV15 with TRBJ2-6, with D hard to call. V lost 4 bases and J lost 0, with 10 bases in between. Germline CDR1 reads LNHNV; CDR2 reads YYDKDF (reference sequence). The CDR3 runs to 16 residues. CDR3: CATSNRSPSGANVLTF. CDR3 in DNA: TGTGCCACCAGCAACAGAAGCCCCTCTGGGGCCAACGTCCTGACTTTC.

As concerns this clonotype: This may be a read error, as it is one base from a much larger clone. The chain uses TRBV20-1 and TRBJ2-1; tentative D call: TRBD2 (6 bases). The CDR3 has 12 amino acids. From germline, CDR1 is DFQATT and CDR2 SNEGSKA (reference sequence). The V end was cut by 4 bases, the J end by 11 bases, with 15 bases between. The CDR3 spells CSANTGTGKQFF. The CDR3 bases are TGCAGTGCTAATACGGGGACTGGTAAGCAGTTCTTC.

This clonotype showed up many times. The chain combines TRBV13 with TRBJ1-2; no clear D gene. Between the trimmed V and J ends, which lost 0 bases and 2 bases, there was a span of 7 bases. The CDR3 loop spans 14 amino acids. In germline, CDR1 is PRHDT, CDR2 FYEKMQ (reference sequence). CDR3 bases: TGTGCCAGCAGCTTAGGGGGGATAAACTATGGCTACACCTTC. The encoded protein is CASSLGGINYGYTF. Based on the CDR3 plus reference TRBV13 and TRBJ1-2, the full variable domain is AAGVIQSPRHLIKEKRETATLKCYPIPRHDTVYWYQQGPGQDPQFLISFYEKMQSDKGSIPDRFSAQQFSDYHSELNMSSLELGDSALYFCASSLGGINYGYTFGSGTRLTVV.

The J gene is TRBJ2-3, the V gene TRBV6-4, with 8 bases aligning to TRBD1. The CDR3 totals 16 residues. With V trimmed by 2 bases and J by 2 bases, 6 bases remained unmatched. From germline, CDR1 is MRHNA and CDR2 SNTAGT. In nucleotides, the CDR3 is TGTGCCAGCAGTGACGGAGGACAGGGACCCACAGATACGCAGTATTTT. This gives the protein CASSDGGQGPTDTQYF.